These T cell receptor beta chains were read from a single sample in a study of control samples from healthy donors and cancer patients. Produced via immunoSEQ multiplex PCR; TCRdb's table is partial and in-frame only. Of 65,000 to 85,000 clones listed, about 89% are singletons. The specimen sequenced was PBMCs. Receptors were obtained from a woman aged 45-59 years with head and neck cancer. The CDR3 runs from the conserved cysteine through the conserved F or W. D genes are given only for firm matches. Clone sizes are given selectively: once, few, many, or a class where the clone is expanded.

>TRBJ2-3|NA|TRBV19|NA
TGTGCCACCCGGGGAGTCTCAGATACGCAGTATTTT
CATRGVSDTQYF
>TRBJ1-2|NA|TRBV3-1/TRBV3-2|TRBD1
TGTGCCAGCAGCCTGGGACAGGGGGCGACTGGCTACACCTTC
CASSLGQGATGYTF
>TRBJ1-6|NA|TRBV3-1/TRBV3-2|NA
TGTGCCAGCAGCTCCCCGGGAAATTCACCCCTCCACTTT
CASSSPGNSPLHF
>TRBJ1-5|NA|TRBV18|TRBD1
TGTGCCAGCTCGTCCCTTCCGGGACAGGGAACGGGTCAGCCCCAGCATTTT
CASSSLPGQGTGQPQHF
>TRBJ2-7|NA|TRBV5-5|NA
TGTGCCAGCAGCCTACACCTGAGGGGATCGACCTACGAGCAGTACTTC
CASSLHLRGSTYEQYF
>TRBJ1-4|NA|TRBV30|NA
TGTGCCTGGAGTGGACCAAACATAGAGGAGGAAAAACTGTTTTTT
CAWSGPNIEEEKLFF
>TRBJ2-5|NA|TRBV20-1|NA
TGCAGTGCCCCGCGGGGAGAGACCCAGTACTTC
CSAPRGETQYF
>TRBJ1-3|NA|TRBV3-1/TRBV3-2|TRBD1
TGTGCCAGCAGCCAAACAGGGGGCGCAGGCCAAAACACCATATATTTT
CASSQTGGAGQNTIYF
>TRBJ2-1|NA|TRBV10-3|NA
TGTGCCATCAGTGAAGGACCCTCCGTGGGGTACAATGAGCAGTTCTTC
CAISEGPSVGYNEQFF
>TRBJ1-1|once|TRBV27|NA
TGTGCCAGCAGTCCTTCGGGACGGATGAACACTGAAGCTTTCTTT
CASSPSGRMNTEAFF
>TRBJ2-1|NA|TRBV7-3|NA
TGTGCCAGCAGCTTAGGGCCGGGGGCGAGGAATGAGCAGTTCTTC
CASSLGPGARNEQFF
>TRBJ2-5|once|TRBV28|NA
TGTGCCAGCACAAACAGGGTTTCGGGGGAGACCCAGTACTTC
CASTNRVSGETQYF
>TRBJ2-5|once|TRBV5-5|TRBD2
TGTGCCAGCAGCTTGGCCTCCGGACTAGCTGGGGAGACCCAGTACTTC
CASSLASGLAGETQYF
>TRBJ2-2|once|TRBV7-9|NA
TGTGCCAGCAGCTTTAGTGGGGCCGGGGAGCTGTTTTTT
CASSFSGAGELFF
>TRBJ2-1|NA|TRBV6-5|TRBD2
TGTGCCAGCAGTTACCCGGGACTAGCGGGAAGTAATGAGCAGTTCTTC
CASSYPGLAGSNEQFF
>TRBJ1-1|NA|TRBV19|NA
TGTGCCAGTGACCGTGGAGGGGAGGCTGAAGCTTTCTTT
CASDRGGEAEAFF
>TRBJ2-7|NA|TRBV18|TRBD2
TGTGCCAGCTCACCTCCGGGACTAGCGGGGGGGAGCTCCTACGAGCAGTACTTC
CASSPPGLAGGSSYEQYF
>TRBJ2-3|NA|TRBV6-6|NA
TGTGCCAGCAGTCGATTTAGTAGCGTCAGCACAGATACGCAGTATTTT
CASSRFSSVSTDTQYF
>TRBJ1-1|NA|TRBV28|NA
TGTGCCAGCAGTTCTCCGTCCGATTGGACTGAAGCTTTCTTT
CASSSPSDWTEAFF
>TRBJ2-7|once|TRBV2|NA
TGTGCCAGCAGCCCCGGGACGACCCAGCAGTACTTC
CASSPGTTQQYF
>TRBJ2-5|NA|TRBV7-2|TRBD2
TGTGCCAGCAATCGGGGGGTAGAAGAGACCCAGTACTTC
CASNRGVEETQYF
>TRBJ2-7|NA|TRBV30|NA
TGTGCCTGGGGAACTGTATACGAGCAGTACTTC
CAWGTVYEQYF
>TRBJ1-2|NA|TRBV10-3|NA
TGTGCCATCAGCTCCGGGACCACCCGATACTACACCTTC
CAISSGTTRYYTF
>TRBJ2-3|NA|TRBV6-2/TRBV6-3|NA
TGTGCCAGCAGCTCCGACCCGCGGGACTTGGTTGGGTCTGCTACGCAGTATTTT
CASSSDPRDLVGSATQYF
>TRBJ2-5|NA|TRBV30|NA
TGTGCCTGGAGTGTAAGGACGAGAGAGACCCAGTACTTC
CAWSVRTRETQYF
>TRBJ1-6|NA|TRBV10-3|NA
TGTGCCACGCACTCCCCGGACGGTAATTCACCCCTCCACTTT
CATHSPDGNSPLHF
>TRBJ2-7|NA|TRBV7-2|NA
TGTGCCAGCAGCTTAGCAGGATTCGCCCAGCAGTACTTC
CASSLAGFAQQYF
>TRBJ2-2|NA|TRBV18|NA
TGTGCCAGCTCACCAGCGGGGTCCACCGGGGAGCTGTTTTTT
CASSPAGSTGELFF
>TRBJ1-1|NA|TRBV4-2|TRBD1
TGTGCCAGCAGCCAAGATAGGGCGGGGGCAGGGGGCCATTGGGACACTGAAGCTTTCTTT
CASSQDRAGAGGHWDTEAFF
>TRBJ1-2|NA|TRBV6-5|NA
TGTGCCAGCAGTCCCACCACCGACAGGAACTATGGCTACACCTTC
CASSPTTDRNYGYTF
>TRBJ2-2|NA|TRBV9|NA
TGTGCCAGCAGTCATCTCTCCGGGGCTAGCGCCAGAACAAACACCGGGGAGCTGTTTTTT
CASSHLSGASARTNTGELFF
>TRBJ1-6|NA|TRBV28|NA
TGTGCCAGCAGTGAAGTGGACGGATATAATTCACCCCTCCACTTT
CASSEVDGYNSPLHF
>TRBJ2-7|NA|TRBV7-9|NA
TGTGCCAGCAGTTATGACAGCTACGAGCAGTACTTC
CASSYDSYEQYF
>TRBJ2-7|NA|TRBV9|TRBD2
TGTGCCAGTCCTCCAGGGAGGGACCCCTACGAGCAGTACTTC
CASPPGRDPYEQYF
>TRBJ1-1|NA|TRBV30|NA
TGTGCCTGGATCGGGAGGAACACTGAAGCTTTCTTT
CAWIGRNTEAFF
>TRBJ2-3|NA|TRBV30|NA
TGTGCCTGGAAGGTAGATACGCAGTATTTT
CAWKVDTQYF
>TRBJ2-7|once|TRBV12-3/TRBV12-4|NA
TGTGCCAGCAGCCTGACAGCTATCTACGAGCAGTACTTC
CASSLTAIYEQYF